Listed below are T cell receptor beta chains from one sample, sequenced in a study of blood T cell repertoires in COVID-19. The protocol was immunoSEQ multiplex PCR, while the TCRdb copy is restricted to in-frame clones and leaves out a portion. Counted here are a few hundred thousand clones, roughly 87% occurring once; the ten biggest clones make up 4.6%. Sequenced input: peripheral blood. The receptors stem from a woman aged 40 to 55 who had recovered from COVID-19. Each CDR3 is given with its conserved first and last residue. Fields, in order: V gene, D gene, clone size, J gene, CDR3 protein, CDR3 DNA. A D gene is named only where the DNA matches it firmly. Only part of the rows carry a size: once, few, many, or a class if the clone is expanded.

TRBV12-3/TRBV12-4	NA	few	TRBJ1-1	CASSLDPVGGFF	TGTGCCAGCAGTTTAGACCCCGTAGGCGGTTTCTTT
TRBV2	NA	NA	TRBJ2-2	CASSAWASISGELFF	TGTGCCAGCAGTGCGTGGGCTTCAATCTCCGGGGAGCTGTTTTTT
TRBV29-1	NA	NA	TRBJ1-1	CSVGRGQNTEAFF	TGCAGCGTTGGTAGGGGACAGAACACTGAAGCTTTCTTT
TRBV12-5	NA	NA	TRBJ2-1	CASGLDLDRRNNEQFF	TGTGCTAGTGGTTTGGACCTCGACAGGAGGAACAATGAGCAGTTCTTC
TRBV30	NA	NA	TRBJ1-4	CAWSSGFAGVREKLFF	TGTGCCTGGTCCTCCGGGTTTGCCGGGGTAAGGGAAAAACTGTTTTTT
TRBV28	NA	NA	TRBJ1-4	CASSFGGEKLFF	TGTGCCAGCAGTTTCGGTGGTGAAAAACTGTTTTTT
TRBV3-1/TRBV3-2	NA	NA	TRBJ1-1	CASSPLRGFGTEAFF	TGTGCCAGCAGCCCTCTCAGGGGTTTCGGAACTGAAGCTTTCTTT
TRBV5-1	TRBD2	NA	TRBJ2-2	CASRQLAGETGELFF	TGCGCCAGCAGACAACTAGCGGGAGAAACCGGGGAGCTGTTTTTT
TRBV5-4	TRBD1	NA	TRBJ2-2	CASSPWTGQFTGELFF	TGTGCCAGCAGCCCATGGACAGGGCAGTTCACCGGGGAGCTGTTTTTT
TRBV5-1	TRBD1	NA	TRBJ1-4	CASSSTGGISTNEKLFF	TGCGCCAGCAGCAGTACAGGGGGCATTAGCACTAATGAAAAACTGTTTTTT
TRBV3-1/TRBV3-2	NA	NA	TRBJ2-7	CASSHRGIKAYEQYF	TGTGCCAGCAGCCACCGGGGGATTAAAGCCTACGAGCAGTACTTC
TRBV21-1	NA	NA	TRBJ2-7	CASSGNRGLAYEQYF	TGTGCCAGCAGCGGTAACAGGGGGCTAGCCTACGAGCAGTACTTC
TRBV7-9	TRBD2	NA	TRBJ2-3	CASSGREKPDTQYF	TGTGCCAGCAGCGGGAGGGAGAAGCCAGATACGCAGTATTTT
TRBV18	TRBD1	NA	TRBJ2-1	CASSGEDRGNEQFF	TGTGCCAGCTCAGGGGAGGACAGGGGGAATGAGCAGTTCTTC
TRBV15	TRBD2	NA	TRBJ2-7	CATSRDQLATNEQYF	TGTGCCACCAGCAGAGACCAACTAGCGACCAACGAGCAGTACTTC
TRBV19	NA	NA	TRBJ1-5	CASSSRTGEPQHF	TGTGCCAGTAGTTCAAGGACGGGAGAGCCCCAGCATTTT
TRBV6-5	NA	NA	TRBJ2-5	CASSFGGPKETQYF	TGTGCCAGCAGTTTCGGGGGACCAAAAGAGACCCAGTACTTC
TRBV9	NA	once	TRBJ1-5	CASSVSGALGEPQHF	TGTGCCAGCAGCGTAAGCGGGGCACTCGGGGAGCCCCAGCATTTT
TRBV14	TRBD1	NA	TRBJ2-5	CASSQEPGQVKETQYF	TGTGCCAGCAGCCAAGAGCCGGGACAGGTGAAAGAGACCCAGTACTTC
TRBV27	NA	once	TRBJ1-6	CATTGYYRDIYNSPLHF	TGTGCCACCACAGGCTACTACCGGGACATTTATAATTCACCCCTCCACTTT
TRBV12-3/TRBV12-4	TRBD2	NA	TRBJ2-3	CASESGTTDTQYF	TGTGCCAGCGAGAGCGGGACCACAGATACGCAGTATTTT
TRBV24-1	NA	NA	TRBJ2-3	CATSGSAGGPDTQYF	TGTGCCACCAGTGGGTCGGCAGGCGGGCCAGATACGCAGTATTTT
TRBV4-1	NA	NA	TRBJ2-1	CASSQGSGLYNEQFF	TGCGCCAGCAGCCAAGGTAGCGGACTCTACAATGAGCAGTTCTTC
TRBV7-2	TRBD2	NA	TRBJ2-2	CASSLGQLAGNTGELFF	TGTGCCAGCAGCTTAGGGCAACTAGCGGGGAACACCGGGGAGCTGTTTTTT
TRBV19	TRBD1	once	TRBJ2-7	CASSPPGQVYEQYF	TGTGCCAGTAGCCCGCCCGGACAGGTCTACGAGCAGTACTTC
TRBV19	NA	NA	TRBJ2-3	CASSIGTAADTQYF	TGTGCCAGTAGTATAGGGACAGCGGCAGATACGCAGTATTTT
TRBV10-2	TRBD2	NA	TRBJ2-3	CASLTAGGGTDTQYF	TGCGCCAGCCTGACAGCGGGGGGAGGTACAGATACGCAGTATTTT
TRBV3-1/TRBV3-2	TRBD2	NA	TRBJ2-2	CASSQIPGLAGGLGTGELFF	TGTGCCAGCAGCCAGATACCGGGACTAGCGGGAGGGTTGGGCACCGGGGAGCTGTTTTTT
TRBV7-8	TRBD2	NA	TRBJ2-3	CASSASSGSGTDTQYF	TGTGCCAGCAGCGCCAGTAGCGGGAGCGGCACAGATACGCAGTATTTT
TRBV7-2	TRBD2	NA	TRBJ2-5	CASSFHAGDEETQYF	TGTGCCAGCAGCTTTCATGCGGGGGATGAAGAGACCCAGTACTTC
TRBV7-2	NA	NA	TRBJ2-1	CASRKSSYNEQFF	TGTGCCAGCCGAAAGAGCTCCTACAATGAGCAGTTCTTC
TRBV4-1	TRBD1	few	TRBJ1-6	CASSLSGTESSPLHF	TGCGCCAGCAGCCTGTCCGGGACAGAGAGTTCACCCCTCCACTTT
TRBV24-1	NA	once	TRBJ2-1	CATGSSYNEQFF	TGTGCCACCGGCAGCTCCTACAATGAGCAGTTCTTC
TRBV5-5	NA	NA	TRBJ1-1	CASSLESSIQAFF	TGTGCCAGCAGCTTGGAGTCTTCAATTCAGGCTTTCTTT
TRBV30	NA	NA	TRBJ2-5	CACQQGTETQYF	TGTGCCTGTCAACAGGGAACAGAGACCCAGTACTTC